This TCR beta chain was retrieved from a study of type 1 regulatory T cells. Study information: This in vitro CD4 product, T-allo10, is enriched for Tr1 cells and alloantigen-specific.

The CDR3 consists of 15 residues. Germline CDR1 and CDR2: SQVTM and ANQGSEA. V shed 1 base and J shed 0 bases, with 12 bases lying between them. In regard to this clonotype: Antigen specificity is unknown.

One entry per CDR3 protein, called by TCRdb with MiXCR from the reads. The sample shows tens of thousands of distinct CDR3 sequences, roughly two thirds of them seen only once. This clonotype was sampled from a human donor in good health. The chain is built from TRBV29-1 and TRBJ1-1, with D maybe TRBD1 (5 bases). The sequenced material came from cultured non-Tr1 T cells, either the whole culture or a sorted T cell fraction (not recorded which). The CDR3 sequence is CSVEGGGSVNTEAFF. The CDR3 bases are TGCAGCGTTGAAGGTGGGGGAAGTGTGAACACTGAAGCTTTCTTT.